This TCR beta chain was profiled in a study of T-cell memory formation after mild COVID-19. TCRdb ran MiXCR on the 5' RACE reads and lists one entry per CDR3 protein. The data show 280,000 or so distinct CDR3 sequences, roughly 18% seen once. This clonotype was seen a handful of times. The CDR3 extends over 16 amino acids. Germline CDR1 SGHRS, CDR2 YFSETQ. The J segment lost 1 base and the V segment lost 4 bases, leaving 10 bases of the junction unmatched. The TCR comes from a man between 18 and 29 years old who had mild COVID-19 (a few samples of this study predate the infection). Cell type and time point are not known. The V and J genes are TRBV5-1 and TRBJ2-5, with TRBD1 matching over 7 bases. The source material was PBMCs or a T cell subset sorted from them (not recorded which). The CDR3 loop reads CASSTDRVRIQETQYF. The DNA of the CDR3 is TGCGCCAGCAGCACCGACAGGGTGCGAATCCAAGAGACCCAGTACTTC.